The rows below give T cell receptor beta chains drawn from one sample of a study of shared clonotypes between healthy human individuals. Here immunoSEQ multiplex PCR was the method, and the copy in TCRdb shows in-frame clones only, minus some. The table records more than 400,000 clones, 60% to 80% of them present only once. The specimen was PBMCs. The receptor source for this set is a woman in her thirties or forties in good health. Some clones in this sample may be carry-over from other donors' samples. Each CDR3 is given with its conserved first and last residue. The order of the fields is J gene, D gene, CDR3 length, V gene, clone size, CDR3 DNA, CDR3 protein. D genes are given only for firm matches. Not every row has a clone size; where given, it reads once, few, many or a size class.

TRBJ2-1 | . | 15 | TRBV7-3 | once | TGTGCCAGCAGCTTAAGCGGGAACTCCTACAATGAGCAGTTCTTC | CASSLSGNSYNEQFF
TRBJ1-1 | . | 12 | TRBV6-6 | . | TGTGCCAGCAGATTGGAGGCCGGGGAAGCTTTCTTT | CASRLEAGEAFF
TRBJ1-1 | TRBD1 | 16 | TRBV5-4 | . | TGTGCCAGCAGCTTGGGAAAGGGGGCGCAGGGGACTGAAGCTTTCTTT | CASSLGKGAQGTEAFF
TRBJ2-2 | . | 15 | TRBV6-4 | . | TGTGCCAGCGCGCACAGGGCCACCCACACCGGGGAGCTGTTTTTT | CASAHRATHTGELFF
TRBJ2-3 | . | 12 | TRBV19 | . | TGTGCCACCAAAGACTACACAGATACGCAGTATTTT | CATKDYTDTQYF
TRBJ2-5 | . | 13 | TRBV28 | . | TGTGCCAGCAGTTTCGTCAGCCAAGAGACCCAGTACTTC | CASSFVSQETQYF
TRBJ2-2 | . | 15 | TRBV9 | few | TGTGCCAGCAGCGTAGTCGCTGAGAACACCGGGGAGCTGTTTTTT | CASSVVAENTGELFF
TRBJ2-1 | . | 14 | TRBV2 | . | TGTGCCAGCAGTGAACAATCCTACGGGAATGAGCAGTTCTTC | CASSEQSYGNEQFF
TRBJ1-1 | . | 15 | TRBV29-1 | many | TGCAGCGTTGCCCCGCATGGGGAGCGGGACACTGAAGCTTTCTTT | CSVAPHGERDTEAFF
TRBJ2-3 | . | 16 | TRBV5-1 | once | TGCGCCAGCAGCTTGGTAGCAGGATCTAGCACAGATACGCAGTATTTT | CASSLVAGSSTDTQYF
TRBJ2-5 | TRBD1 | 15 | TRBV2 | . | TGTGCCAGCAGTGTGGGACAGGGGGCGGGAGAGACCCAGTACTTC | CASSVGQGAGETQYF
TRBJ2-5 | . | 13 | TRBV28 | . | TGTGCCAGCAGTTCCTCCCCGGGGGAGACCCAGTACTTC | CASSSSPGETQYF
TRBJ2-7 | . | 12 | TRBV10-3 | once | TGTGCCATCAGTGAACAGCCCTACGAGCAGTACTTC | CAISEQPYEQYF
TRBJ2-5 | . | 15 | TRBV5-1 | once | TGCGCCAGCAGCTTTGACCCAGCGGGTGCGGGGACCCAGTACTTC | CASSFDPAGAGTQYF
TRBJ2-1 | . | 14 | TRBV7-6 | . | TGTGCCAGCAGCTTAGCCAGGAGTTACAATGAGCAGTTCTTC | CASSLARSYNEQFF
TRBJ1-1 | . | 14 | TRBV7-2 | . | TGTGCCAGCAGCTTAGGGGTTAATTTCGCTGAAGCTTTCTTT | CASSLGVNFAEAFF
TRBJ2-2 | . | 15 | TRBV30 | . | TGTGCCTGGAGGGGGGACATCGCTTGGTCCGGGGAGCTGTTTTTT | CAWRGDIAWSGELFF
TRBJ1-1 | TRBD1 | 16 | TRBV5-6 | few | TGTGCCAGCAGCGGTGCCGGGACAGTAATGAACACTGAAGCTTTCTTT | CASSGAGTVMNTEAFF
TRBJ2-3 | . | 15 | TRBV19 | . | TGTGCCAGTACCCCGAGAGGGCTAAGCACAGATACGCAATATTTT | CASTPRGLSTDTQYF
TRBJ2-7 | . | 12 | TRBV30 | . | TGTGCCTGGAGTGTCGGTAGGTGGGAGCAGTACTTC | CAWSVGRWEQYF
TRBJ2-3 | . | 14 | TRBV5-4 | once | TGTGCCAGCAGAAGGGATGCAGACACAGATACGCAGTATTTT | CASRRDADTDTQYF
TRBJ1-2 | . | 12 | TRBV7-9 | . | TGTGCCAGCACCTACTGGAAGGGCAGTTACACCTTC | CASTYWKGSYTF
TRBJ2-7 | . | 14 | TRBV28 | . | TGTGCCAGTTCCGTGGGGCAGCGCACCTACGAGCAGTACTTC | CASSVGQRTYEQYF
TRBJ2-3 | TRBD1 | 15 | TRBV5-6 | once | TGTGCCAGCAGCTCACGGCAGGGGGCGGGAGATACGCAGTATTTT | CASSSRQGAGDTQYF
TRBJ1-2 | . | 13 | TRBV19 | . | TGTGCCAGTAAGAGCGGGGCAGCCTATGGCTACATCTTC | CASKSGAAYGYIF
TRBJ2-7 | TRBD1 | 14 | TRBV11-1 | . | TGTGCCAGCAGCTTCCGGGACAGGGTGTACGAGCAGTACTTC | CASSFRDRVYEQYF
TRBJ1-2 | . | 13 | TRBV9 | . | TGTGCCAGCAGCGCCACTGCTAACTATGGCTACACCTTC | CASSATANYGYTF